The clone carrying this T cell receptor beta chain was seen ten or more times. The data belong to a study of T cells in Graves' hyperthyroidism and ophthalmopathy. CDR1 is SGHRS and CDR2 is YFSETQ in the germline V gene. The CDR3 contains 17 residues. Unmatched junction bases numbered 16, after V lost 4 bases and J lost 5 bases. RNA transcripts yielded amplified TCR beta CDR3 regions. When the TCR CDR3 underwent first-round RT-PCR, the HTBI primer set was used. One entry per CDR3 protein results from TCRdb running MiXCR on the multiplex PCR reads. This table has 450,000 to 550,000 distinct CDR3 sequences, around a quarter appearing once.

Sample: blood. The chain recombines TRBV5-1 with TRBJ2-7, with TRBD1 identical over 9 bases. This TCR was sampled from a woman in her twenties or thirties with Graves' ophthalmopathy. CDR3 nucleotides: TGCGCCAGCAGCCTTCGCACACTCCGGGACAGGGACCACGAGCAGTACTTC. Its protein is CASSLRTLRDRDHEQYF.